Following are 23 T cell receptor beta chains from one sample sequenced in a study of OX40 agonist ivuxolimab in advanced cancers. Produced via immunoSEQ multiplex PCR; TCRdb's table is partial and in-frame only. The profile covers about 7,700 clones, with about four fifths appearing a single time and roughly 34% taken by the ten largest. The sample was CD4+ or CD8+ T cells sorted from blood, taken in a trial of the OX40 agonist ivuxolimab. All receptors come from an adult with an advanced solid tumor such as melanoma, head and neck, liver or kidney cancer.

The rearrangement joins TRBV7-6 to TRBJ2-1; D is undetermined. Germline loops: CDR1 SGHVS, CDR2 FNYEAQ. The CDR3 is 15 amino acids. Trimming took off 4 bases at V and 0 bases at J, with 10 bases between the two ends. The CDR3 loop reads CASSSFLGSYNEQFF. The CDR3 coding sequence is TGTGCCAGCAGCTCATTCCTGGGCTCCTACAATGAGCAGTTCTTC.

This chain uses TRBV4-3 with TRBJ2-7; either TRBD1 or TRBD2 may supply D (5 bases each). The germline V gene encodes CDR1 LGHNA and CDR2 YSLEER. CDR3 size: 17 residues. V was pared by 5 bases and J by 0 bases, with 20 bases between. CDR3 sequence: CASSVRTGTVSSYEQYF. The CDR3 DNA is TGCGCCAGCAGCGTACGAACCGGGACGGTGAGCTCCTACGAGCAGTACTTC.

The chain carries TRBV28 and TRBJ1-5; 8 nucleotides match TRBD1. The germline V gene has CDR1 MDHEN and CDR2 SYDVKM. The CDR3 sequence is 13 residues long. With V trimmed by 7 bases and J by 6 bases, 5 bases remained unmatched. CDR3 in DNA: TGTGCCAGCAACCCCGACAGGGGTCAGCCCCAGCATTTT. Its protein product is CASNPDRGQPQHF. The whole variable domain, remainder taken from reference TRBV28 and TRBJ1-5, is DVKVTQSSRYLVKRTGEKVFLECVQDMDHENMFWYRQDPGLGLRLIYFSYDVKMKEKGDIPEGYSVSREKKERFSLILESASTNQTSMYLCASNPDRGQPQHFGDGTRLSIL.

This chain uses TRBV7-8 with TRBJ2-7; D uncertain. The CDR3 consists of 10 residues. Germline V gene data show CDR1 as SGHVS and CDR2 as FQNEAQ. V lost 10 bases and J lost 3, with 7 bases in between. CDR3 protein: CATSGYEQYF. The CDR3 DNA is TGTGCCACCTCCGGCTACGAGCAGTACTTC.

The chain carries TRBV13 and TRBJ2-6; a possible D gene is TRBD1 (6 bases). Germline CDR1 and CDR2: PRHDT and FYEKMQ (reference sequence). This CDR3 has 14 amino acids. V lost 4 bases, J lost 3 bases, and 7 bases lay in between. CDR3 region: CASSWGHGANVLTF. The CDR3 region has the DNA TGTGCCAGCAGCTGGGGGCATGGGGCCAACGTCCTGACTTTC.

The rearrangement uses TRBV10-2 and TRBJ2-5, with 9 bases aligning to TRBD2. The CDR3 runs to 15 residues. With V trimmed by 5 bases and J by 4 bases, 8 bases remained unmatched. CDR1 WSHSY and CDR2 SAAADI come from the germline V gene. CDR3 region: CASSPLAGEGETQYF. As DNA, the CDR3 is TGCGCCAGCAGTCCGTTAGCGGGAGAGGGAGAGACCCAGTACTTC.

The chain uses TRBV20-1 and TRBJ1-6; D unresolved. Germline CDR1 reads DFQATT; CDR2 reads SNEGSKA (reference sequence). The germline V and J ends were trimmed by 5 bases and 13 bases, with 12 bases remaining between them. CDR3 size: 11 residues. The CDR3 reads CSADRGAPLHF. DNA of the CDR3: TGCAGTGCTGATCGTGGTGCGCCCCTCCACTTT.

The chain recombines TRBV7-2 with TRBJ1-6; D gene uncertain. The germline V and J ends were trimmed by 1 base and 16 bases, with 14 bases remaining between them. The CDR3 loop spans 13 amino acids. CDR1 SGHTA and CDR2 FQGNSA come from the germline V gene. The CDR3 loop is CASSLGSMGVLHF. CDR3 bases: TGTGCCAGCAGCTTAGGATCTATGGGTGTGCTCCACTTT. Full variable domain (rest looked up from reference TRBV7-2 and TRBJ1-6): GAGVSQSPSNKVTEKGKDVELRCDPISGHTALYWYRQSLGQGLEFLIYFQGNSAPDKSGLPSDRFSAERTGGSVSTLTIQRTQQEDSAVYLCASSLGSMGVLHFGNGTRLTVT.

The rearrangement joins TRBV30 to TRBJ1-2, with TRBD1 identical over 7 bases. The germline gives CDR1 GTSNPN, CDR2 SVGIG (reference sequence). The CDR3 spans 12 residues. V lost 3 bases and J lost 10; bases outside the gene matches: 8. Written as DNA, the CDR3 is TGTGCCTGGAGGGGAACAGGGGAGACCTACACCTTC. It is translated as CAWRGTGETYTF.

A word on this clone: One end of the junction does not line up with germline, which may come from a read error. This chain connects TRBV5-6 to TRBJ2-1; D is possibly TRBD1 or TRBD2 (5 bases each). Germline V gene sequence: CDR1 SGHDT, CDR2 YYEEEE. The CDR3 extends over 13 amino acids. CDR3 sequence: CASNLAEGSEQFF. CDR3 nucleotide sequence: TGTGCCAGCAACTTGGCAGAGGGGTCTGAGCAGTTCTTC.

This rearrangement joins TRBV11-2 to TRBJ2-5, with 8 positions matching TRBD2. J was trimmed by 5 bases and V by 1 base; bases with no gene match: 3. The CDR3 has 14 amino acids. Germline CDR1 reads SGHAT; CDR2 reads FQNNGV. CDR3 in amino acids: CASSLAGGPETQYF. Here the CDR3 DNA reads TGTGCCAGCAGCTTAGCGGGGGGGCCGGAGACCCAGTACTTC.

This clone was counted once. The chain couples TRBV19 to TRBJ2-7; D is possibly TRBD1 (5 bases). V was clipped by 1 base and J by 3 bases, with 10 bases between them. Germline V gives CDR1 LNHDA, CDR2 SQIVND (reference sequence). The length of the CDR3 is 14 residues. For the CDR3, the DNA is TGTGCCAGTAGTATAGGACCGACAGACTACGAGCAGTACTTC. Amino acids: CASSIGPTDYEQYF. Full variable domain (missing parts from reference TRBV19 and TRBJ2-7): DGGITQSPKYLFRKEGQNVTLSCEQNLNHDAMYWYRQDPGQGLRLIYYSQIVNDFQKGDIAEGYSVSREKKESFPLTVTSAQKNPTAFYLCASSIGPTDYEQYFGPGTRLTVT.

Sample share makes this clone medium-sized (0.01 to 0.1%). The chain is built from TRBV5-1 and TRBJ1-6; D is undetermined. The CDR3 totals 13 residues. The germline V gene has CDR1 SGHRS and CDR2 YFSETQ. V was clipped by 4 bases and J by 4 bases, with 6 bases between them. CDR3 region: CASSGGYNSPLHF. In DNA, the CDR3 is TGCGCCAGCAGCGGCGGATATAATTCACCCCTCCACTTT.

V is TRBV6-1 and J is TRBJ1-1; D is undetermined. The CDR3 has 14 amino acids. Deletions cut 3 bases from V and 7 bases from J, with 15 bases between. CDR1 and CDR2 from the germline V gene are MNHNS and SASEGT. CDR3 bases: TGTGCCAGCAGTGAGCGGACCGCCGTAGGTGAAGCTTTCTTT. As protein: CASSERTAVGEAFF.

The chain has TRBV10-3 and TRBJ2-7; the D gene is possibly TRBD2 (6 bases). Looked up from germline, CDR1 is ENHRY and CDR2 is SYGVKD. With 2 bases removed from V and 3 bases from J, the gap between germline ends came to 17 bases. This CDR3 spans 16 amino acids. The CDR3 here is CAISEAWLAMVYEQYF. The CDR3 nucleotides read TGTGCCATCAGTGAGGCCTGGCTAGCGATGGTCTACGAGCAGTACTTC.

The CDR3 region is CASSSGNHTDTQYF. As DNA, the CDR3 is TGTGCCAGCAGCTCGGGGAATCACACAGATACGCAGTATTTT. The chain recombines TRBV9 with TRBJ2-3, with D possibly matching TRBD2 (5 bases). V was shortened by 4 bases and J by 2 bases, with 11 bases between the two germline ends. Germline V lookup: CDR1 SGDLS, CDR2 YYNGEE. CDR3 length: 14 residues.

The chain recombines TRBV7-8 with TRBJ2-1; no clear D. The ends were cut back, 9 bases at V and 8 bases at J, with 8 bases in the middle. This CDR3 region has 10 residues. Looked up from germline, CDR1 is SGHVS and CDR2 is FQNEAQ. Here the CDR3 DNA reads TGTGCCAGTAGTCGCTATGAGCAGTTCTTC. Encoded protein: CASSRYEQFF.

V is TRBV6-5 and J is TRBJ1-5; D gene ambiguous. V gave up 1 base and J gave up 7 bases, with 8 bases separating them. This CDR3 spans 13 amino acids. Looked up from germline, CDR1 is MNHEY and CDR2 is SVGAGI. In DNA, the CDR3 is TGTGCCAGCAGTTACTGGGCAGGCCAGCCCCAGCATTTT. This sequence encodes CASSYWAGQPQHF.

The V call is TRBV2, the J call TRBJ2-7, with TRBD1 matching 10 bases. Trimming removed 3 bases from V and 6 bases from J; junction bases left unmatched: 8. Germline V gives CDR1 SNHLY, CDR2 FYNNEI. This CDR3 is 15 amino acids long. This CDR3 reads CASSDNPTGGVEQYF. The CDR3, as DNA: TGTGCCAGCAGTGATAACCCGACAGGGGGCGTCGAGCAGTACTTC.

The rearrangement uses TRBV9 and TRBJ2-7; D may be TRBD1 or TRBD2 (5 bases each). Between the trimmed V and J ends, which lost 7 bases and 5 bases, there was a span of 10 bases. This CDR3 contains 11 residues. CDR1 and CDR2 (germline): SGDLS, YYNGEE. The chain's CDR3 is CASGMGDEQYF. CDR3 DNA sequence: TGTGCCAGCGGTATGGGGGACGAGCAGTACTTC.

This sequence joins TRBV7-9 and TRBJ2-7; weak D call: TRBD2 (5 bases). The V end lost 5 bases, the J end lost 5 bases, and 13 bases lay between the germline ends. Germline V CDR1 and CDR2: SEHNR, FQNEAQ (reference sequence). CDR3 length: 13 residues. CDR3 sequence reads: CASSTTSFDEQYF. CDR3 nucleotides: TGTGCCAGCAGCACTACTAGTTTTGACGAGCAGTACTTC.

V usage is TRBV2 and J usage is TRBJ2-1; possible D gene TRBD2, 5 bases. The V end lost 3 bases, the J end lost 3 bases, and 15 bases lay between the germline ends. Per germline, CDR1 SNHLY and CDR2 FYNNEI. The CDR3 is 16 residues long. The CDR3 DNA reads TGTGCCAGCAGTGAGATATCACTAGAGGTCTACAATGAGCAGTTCTTC. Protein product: CASSEISLEVYNEQFF.

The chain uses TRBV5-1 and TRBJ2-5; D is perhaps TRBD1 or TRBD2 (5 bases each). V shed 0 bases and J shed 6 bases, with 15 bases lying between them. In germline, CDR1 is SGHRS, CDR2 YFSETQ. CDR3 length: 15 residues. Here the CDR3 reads CASSLVTGAEKTQYF. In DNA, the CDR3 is TGCGCCAGCAGCTTGGTTACCGGGGCGGAGAAGACCCAGTACTTC.